The rows below give T cell receptor beta chains drawn from one sample of a study of identical twins. In TCRdb, the 5' RACE reads were re-called with MiXCR into one record per CDR3 protein. The data hold some 730,000 distinct CDR3 sequences, with roughly 20% observed a single time. The same data also went into a second study, on T cells expressing NK-cell markers.

Sequencing was performed on PBMCs. Receptor source: a woman aged 18-30 years in good health. Each CDR3 is given with its conserved first and last residue. Each record gives: clone size, D gene, V gene, J gene, CDR3 DNA, CDR3 protein. D genes are given only for firm matches. The size field is filled for only some rows; it gives once, few, many or a size class.

size: NA
D: TRBD1
V: TRBV2
J: TRBJ2-5
DNA: TGTGCCAGCAGTCGGGGACAGGGCTCTTGGGGCGAGACCCAGTACTTC
CDR3: CASSRGQGSWGETQYF

size: NA
D: NA
V: TRBV11-2
J: TRBJ2-3
DNA: TGTGCCAGCAGCTTAGTCGGGGGCAGTCGAGATACGCAGTATTTT
CDR3: CASSLVGGSRDTQYF

size: few
D: NA
V: TRBV5-1
J: TRBJ2-5
DNA: TGCGCCAGCACATCGAGGGTCCGGGAGACCCAGTACTTC
CDR3: CASTSRVRETQYF

size: few
D: NA
V: TRBV18
J: TRBJ2-7
DNA: TGTGCCAGCTTCACAGACCCCTACGAGCAGTACTTC
CDR3: CASFTDPYEQYF

size: few
D: NA
V: TRBV11-3
J: TRBJ2-1
DNA: TGTGCCAGCAGCTTCTCCGGGACGGGGAGTAATGAGCAGTTCTTC
CDR3: CASSFSGTGSNEQFF

size: many
D: NA
V: TRBV4-3
J: TRBJ1-2
DNA: TGCGCCAGCAGCCAAGCGAAGGGGAACTATGGCTACACCTTC
CDR3: CASSQAKGNYGYTF

size: many
D: NA
V: TRBV20-1
J: TRBJ2-3
DNA: TGCAGTGCTAGTAAACAGGACACAGATACGCAGTATTTT
CDR3: CSASKQDTDTQYF

size: NA
D: TRBD1
V: TRBV5-1
J: TRBJ2-6
DNA: TGCGCCAGCAGCCAGGACAGGGCTGGGGCCAACGTCCTGACTTTC
CDR3: CASSQDRAGANVLTF

size: once
D: NA
V: TRBV2
J: TRBJ2-3
DNA: TGTGCCAGCAGTACACAGGGCTCTAGCACAGATACGCAGTATTTT
CDR3: CASSTQGSSTDTQYF

size: few
D: NA
V: TRBV6-1
J: TRBJ1-4
DNA: TGTGCCAGCAGTCGAGGGACACTTAATGAAAAACTGTTTTTT
CDR3: CASSRGTLNEKLFF

size: many
D: NA
V: TRBV18
J: TRBJ2-5
DNA: TGTGCCAGCTCACCTGCCGCTTATGGAGAGACCCAGTACTTC
CDR3: CASSPAAYGETQYF

size: NA
D: TRBD1
V: TRBV5-1
J: TRBJ1-3
DNA: TGCGCCAGCAGCCGCACCTCTGGGGACAGAGGAAACACCATATATTTT
CDR3: CASSRTSGDRGNTIYF

size: NA
D: NA
V: TRBV12-3/TRBV12-4
J: TRBJ2-7
DNA: TGTGCCAGCAGCCCCACTACACCGTACGAGCAGTACTTC
CDR3: CASSPTTPYEQYF

size: NA
D: TRBD2
V: TRBV9
J: TRBJ2-2
DNA: TGTGCCAGCAGCGTAGGTAGCGGGAGGGCCCCCGGGGAGCTGTTTTTT
CDR3: CASSVGSGRAPGELFF

size: NA
D: NA
V: TRBV6-1
J: TRBJ2-2
DNA: TGTGCCAGCAGTGATGCCGGGACAAGAAACACCGGGGAGCTGTTTTTT
CDR3: CASSDAGTRNTGELFF

size: NA
D: NA
V: TRBV7-3
J: TRBJ1-2
DNA: TGTGCCAGCAGCTTAACGGGGGCCTCCTATGGCTACACCTTC
CDR3: CASSLTGASYGYTF

size: once
D: NA
V: TRBV7-9
J: TRBJ1-2
DNA: TGTGCCAGCAGCTCGTTGACAGGAGAAGCTAACTATGGCTACACCTTC
CDR3: CASSSLTGEANYGYTF

size: few
D: TRBD1
V: TRBV7-9
J: TRBJ2-7
DNA: TGTGCCAGCAGCCACAACCTGGGGACAGGGGTCTACGAGCAGTACTTC
CDR3: CASSHNLGTGVYEQYF

size: NA
D: NA
V: TRBV25-1
J: TRBJ1-2
DNA: TGTGCCAGCAGTACCCGGGCAGGCTATGGCTACACCTTC
CDR3: CASSTRAGYGYTF

size: few
D: NA
V: TRBV20-1
J: TRBJ2-7
DNA: TGCAGTGCTCCGCGACTCTCCTACGAGCAGTACTTC
CDR3: CSAPRLSYEQYF

size: many
D: NA
V: TRBV18
J: TRBJ1-1
DNA: TGTGCCAGCTCACGGGAGGGGGGCCGAACTGAAGCTTTCTTT
CDR3: CASSREGGRTEAFF

size: NA
D: TRBD2
V: TRBV3-1
J: TRBJ2-1
DNA: TGTGCCAGCAGCCCTTGGACTAGCTCGTCGGTAACCAATGAGCAGTTCTTC
CDR3: CASSPWTSSSVTNEQFF

size: NA
D: NA
V: TRBV20-1
J: TRBJ2-3
DNA: TGCAGTGCTACCCCACTAAGTGGCACAGATACGCAGTATTTT
CDR3: CSATPLSGTDTQYF

size: many
D: TRBD1
V: TRBV5-1
J: TRBJ1-2
DNA: TGCGCCAGCAGAGCAGGGGGCGCCGGGGATGGCTACACCTTC
CDR3: CASRAGGAGDGYTF

size: few
D: NA
V: TRBV14
J: TRBJ1-6
DNA: TGTGCCAGCAGCCAAGGGGGAGGGTTGCCACCCCTCCACTTT
CDR3: CASSQGGGLPPLHF

size: NA
D: NA
V: TRBV5-5
J: TRBJ2-3
DNA: TGTGCCAGCAGCCCCATGACAGATACGCAGTATTTT
CDR3: CASSPMTDTQYF

size: NA
D: NA
V: TRBV18
J: TRBJ2-5
DNA: TGTGCCAGCTCACCACCCCCCCCAGAGACCCAGTACTTC
CDR3: CASSPPPPETQYF

size: few
D: NA
V: TRBV7-3
J: TRBJ2-1
DNA: TGTGCCAGCAGTTTGACAGGTATCGACAATGAGCAGTTCTTC
CDR3: CASSLTGIDNEQFF

size: few
D: NA
V: TRBV5-1
J: TRBJ1-1
DNA: TGCGCCAGCAGCTTGGGCTCGTTAAAGGACACTGAAGCTTTCTTT
CDR3: CASSLGSLKDTEAFF

size: NA
D: TRBD2
V: TRBV5-1
J: TRBJ2-3
DNA: TGCGCCAGCAGCCCTAGCGGCCCAATCAGCACAGATACGCAGTATTTT
CDR3: CASSPSGPISTDTQYF

size: NA
D: NA
V: TRBV5-1
J: TRBJ1-1
DNA: TGCGCCAGCAGCCTATATCAGACAGAGATGAACACTGAAGCTTTCTTT
CDR3: CASSLYQTEMNTEAFF

size: few
D: NA
V: TRBV3-1
J: TRBJ1-1
DNA: TGTGCCAGCAGCCAAGACAAAGGGGGAAACACTGAAGCTTTCTTT
CDR3: CASSQDKGGNTEAFF

size: NA
D: NA
V: TRBV4-3
J: TRBJ2-1
DNA: TGCGCCAGCAGCGACCGAGGCACGTTAGACTACAATGAGCAGTTCTTC
CDR3: CASSDRGTLDYNEQFF

size: NA
D: NA
V: TRBV29-1
J: TRBJ1-2
DNA: TGCAGCGTTGGGAGGGGCCGACTTTCAGTAGGCTACACCTTC
CDR3: CSVGRGRLSVGYTF

size: few
D: TRBD1
V: TRBV7-2
J: TRBJ1-1
DNA: TGTGCCAGCAGCTCAGCCACACCGGGACAGAGAGCTTTCTTT
CDR3: CASSSATPGQRAFF

size: NA
D: NA
V: TRBV7-2
J: TRBJ2-7
DNA: TGTGCCAGCAGCTTTGACGATTACTACGAGCAGTACTTC
CDR3: CASSFDDYYEQYF

size: few
D: TRBD2
V: TRBV27
J: TRBJ2-1
DNA: TGTGCCAGCAGTCCAGAGACTAGCGGGAGGCGGGGGTGGTTCTTC
CDR3: CASSPETSGRRGWFF

size: NA
D: NA
V: TRBV4-3
J: TRBJ2-3
DNA: TGCGCCAGCAGCCACACGAAACAAGTGGGGGGACCGGGCGATACGCAGTATTTT
CDR3: CASSHTKQVGGPGDTQYF

size: NA
D: NA
V: TRBV29-1
J: TRBJ1-2
DNA: TGCAGCGTTGCGCTCGGGGTCCGGGACTACACCTTC
CDR3: CSVALGVRDYTF

size: many
D: TRBD2
V: TRBV7-9
J: TRBJ2-1
DNA: TGTGCCAGCAGCTTTGGGACTACCTACAATGAGCAGTTCTTC
CDR3: CASSFGTTYNEQFF

size: NA
D: TRBD1
V: TRBV3-1
J: TRBJ1-2
DNA: TGTGCCAGCAGCCTACGGACAGGGGGCGCCTATGGCTACACCTTC
CDR3: CASSLRTGGAYGYTF

size: NA
D: NA
V: TRBV12-3/TRBV12-4
J: TRBJ2-3
DNA: TGTGCCAGCAGAAATTCGGGGGGCACAGATACGCAGTATTTT
CDR3: CASRNSGGTDTQYF

size: NA
D: TRBD1
V: TRBV14
J: TRBJ2-1
DNA: TGTGCCAGCAGCAGACAGGGGGCAAGTTCCTACAATGAGCAGTTCTTC
CDR3: CASSRQGASSYNEQFF

size: few
D: TRBD2
V: TRBV20-1
J: TRBJ2-5
DNA: TGCAGTGCTAGCCTTAGCGGGGGTGTGCAAGAGACCCAGTACTTC
CDR3: CSASLSGGVQETQYF

size: NA
D: NA
V: TRBV6-1
J: TRBJ2-7
DNA: TGTGCCAGCAGCCGTACCAGGGATAGCTCCTACGAGCAGTACTTC
CDR3: CASSRTRDSSYEQYF

size: few
D: NA
V: TRBV5-1
J: TRBJ2-5
DNA: TGCGCCAGCAGCAACAGTAATGAGGAGACCCAGTACTTC
CDR3: CASSNSNEETQYF

size: NA
D: NA
V: TRBV20-1
J: TRBJ2-3
DNA: TGCAGTGCGGTAGCGAGAACAGATACGCAGTATTTT
CDR3: CSAVARTDTQYF

size: NA
D: NA
V: TRBV15
J: TRBJ2-6
DNA: TGTGCCACCAGCAGAGGGACAGCTAACTCTGGGGCCAACGTCCTGACTTTC
CDR3: CATSRGTANSGANVLTF

size: NA
D: TRBD2
V: TRBV3-1
J: TRBJ2-2
DNA: TGTGCCAGCAGCCAAGAAGCGGGGACCGGGGAGCTGTTTTTT
CDR3: CASSQEAGTGELFF

size: few
D: TRBD1
V: TRBV5-1
J: TRBJ2-7
DNA: TGCGCCAGCAGCCATCGACAGGGCTACGAGCAGTACTTC
CDR3: CASSHRQGYEQYF

size: NA
D: NA
V: TRBV5-8
J: TRBJ2-1
DNA: TGTGCCAGCAGCTTGCGCGGGGTGGAGCAGTTCTTC
CDR3: CASSLRGVEQFF

size: few
D: TRBD1
V: TRBV6-2/TRBV6-3
J: TRBJ1-5
DNA: TGTGCCAGGACCCCGACAGGGATGAATCAGCCCCAGCATTTT
CDR3: CARTPTGMNQPQHF

size: NA
D: NA
V: TRBV20-1
J: TRBJ2-7
DNA: TGCAGTGCTTCGGACTCCTACTCCTACGAGCAGTACTTC
CDR3: CSASDSYSYEQYF

size: NA
D: NA
V: TRBV5-1
J: TRBJ2-2
DNA: TGCGCCACCCTAGGGCCCTCCAACACCGGGGAGCTGTTTTTT
CDR3: CATLGPSNTGELFF